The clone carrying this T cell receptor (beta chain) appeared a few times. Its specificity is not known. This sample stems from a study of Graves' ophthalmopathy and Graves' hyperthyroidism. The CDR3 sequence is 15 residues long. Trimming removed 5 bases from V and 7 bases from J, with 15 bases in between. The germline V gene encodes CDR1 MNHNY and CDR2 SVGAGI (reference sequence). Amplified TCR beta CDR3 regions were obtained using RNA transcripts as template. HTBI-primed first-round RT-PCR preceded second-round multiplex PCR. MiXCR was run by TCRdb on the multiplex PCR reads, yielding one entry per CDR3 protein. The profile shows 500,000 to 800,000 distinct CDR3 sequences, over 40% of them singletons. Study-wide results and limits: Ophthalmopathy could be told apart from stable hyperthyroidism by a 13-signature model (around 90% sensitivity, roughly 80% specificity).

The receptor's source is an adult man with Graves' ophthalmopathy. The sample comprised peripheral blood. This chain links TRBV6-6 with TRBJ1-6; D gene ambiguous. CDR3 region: CASSEVVGPNSPLHF. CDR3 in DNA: TGTGCCAGCAGTGAAGTCGTAGGGCCAAATTCACCCCTCCACTTT.